Given below is one T cell receptor beta chain in context. Its specificity is not known. The CDR3 totals 16 residues. CDR1 and CDR2 (germline): SGHTA, FQGNSA. J lost 7 bases, V lost 3 bases, and 10 bases had no gene match. As the sequencing template, cDNA was produced by extracting RNA and reverse transcribing it. Assay used: immunoSEQ multiplex PCR; TCRdb lists only in-frame clones, some missing. This sample yields 75,000 to 80,000 clones, of which 66% are seen a single time; 20% to 30% belongs to the top ten. The sample comes from a study of CD8+ T cells in alopecia areata. Overall study results and limits: It was observed that many expanded lesional clones persisted in scalp and blood during tofacitinib.

Treatment: oral pan-JAK inhibitor, 5-10 mg twice daily. Researchers took lesional scalp punch biopsies and peripheral blood from people who were alopecia areata patients. Sample: CD8+ T cells sorted from blood, taken at week 24, from a patient treated with tofacitinib. This TCR was recovered from a human donor with alopecia areata. The J gene is TRBJ2-5, the V gene TRBV7-2, with 11 bases that match TRBD2. Written as DNA, the CDR3 is TGTGCCAGCAGCTTGGGGGGACTAGCGGTTACTCGGACCCAGTACTTC. This translates into CASSLGGLAVTRTQYF.